Sequencing of this T cell receptor (beta chain) was carried out in a study of identical twins. Findings of the study overall: Modeled out-of-frame TCR alpha sharing in monozygotic twins fell below observed levels. Shared out-of-frame alpha sequences (those common to twins) showed excess low generation probability.

Each CDR3 protein is one row after TCRdb ran MiXCR on the 5' RACE reads. Of hundreds of thousands of distinct CDR3 sequences in the sample, 8.6% were seen once. This clonotype was found many times. The antigen is not known. The CDR3 length is 13 residues. The V gene's germline CDR1 is SGHRS and CDR2 YFSETQ. Trimming took off 6 bases at V and 2 bases at J, with 9 bases between the two ends. These data were also reused for a study on yellow fever vaccine responses in identical twins. From that study: Twins reportedly had a vaccine T cell response that seemed partly convergent, partly personalized.

This rearrangement joins TRBV5-1 to TRBJ2-4; D may be TRBD1 (6 bases). The receptor was derived from a woman aged 18-29 years in good health. Input material: PBMCs. CDR3 sequence (DNA): TGCGCCAGCACGAGGGACACCAAAAACATTCAGTACTTC. It yields the protein CASTRDTKNIQYF.